This T cell receptor beta chain was retrieved from a study of CD8+ T cells in alopecia areata. Broader study findings: With patients, TCR sharing proved less clear than in mice, a difference possibly related to HLA.

On this clone: Its antigen is unknown.

With 2 bases clipped from V and 0 bases from J, the junction kept 12 bases outside the gene matches. This CDR3 spans 18 amino acids. Germline V gene sequence: CDR1 LGHNA, CDR2 YSLEER. Extraction and reverse transcription of RNA yielded cDNA as the sequencing template. The table came from immunoSEQ multiplex PCR; TCRdb's copy has only in-frame clones and leaves some out. Here the sample spans 120,000 or so clones, more than 30% being singletons. The J gene is TRBJ2-5, the V gene TRBV4-3; 7 bases line up with TRBD2. The TCR comes from a human donor with alopecia areata. Sequencing was carried out using CD4+ T cells sorted from blood. Written as DNA, the CDR3 is TGCGCCAGCAGCCAACTATACCCGGGACTAATGTACCAAGAGACCCAGTACTTC. It translates to CASSQLYPGLMYQETQYF.